Below, 11 T cell receptor beta chains from the same sample are listed, as sequenced in a study of blood T cell repertoires in COVID-19. TCRdb's copy holds only in-frame clones and misses some; the assay was immunoSEQ multiplex PCR. This sample has roughly 100,000 clones; 80% to 90% occur once, and the top ten carry 3.5%. Input material: peripheral blood. Source of these receptors: a human donor in a cohort sampled during active COVID-19.

The J gene is TRBJ2-1, the V gene TRBV25-1; D possibly corresponds to TRBD2 (6 bases). Germline loops: CDR1 MGHDK, CDR2 SYGVNS. CDR3 length equals 10 residues. V was pared by 8 bases and J by 12 bases, with 11 bases between. This CDR3 reads CASRGLVQFF. DNA of the CDR3: TGTGCCAGCCGGGGGTTAGTGCAGTTCTTC. The variable domain in full, completed from reference TRBV25-1 and TRBJ2-1, reads EADIYQTPRYLVIGTGKKITLECSQTMGHDKMYWYQQDPGMELHLIHYSYGVNSTEKGDLSSESTVSRIRTEHFPLTLESARPSHTSQYLCASRGLVQFFGPGTRLTVL.

V is TRBV28 and J is TRBJ2-3, with D possibly TRBD2 on 5 matching bases. Trimming stripped 2 bases from V and 1 base from J, with 7 bases between. CDR1 MDHEN and CDR2 SYDVKM come from the germline V gene. This CDR3 is built from 14 residues. CDR3 residues: CASSLAGGTDTQYF. In nucleotides, the CDR3 is TGTGCCAGCAGTTTAGCCGGGGGCACAGATACGCAGTATTTT. The full variable domain, rest sourced from reference TRBV28 and TRBJ2-3, is DVKVTQSSRYLVKRTGEKVFLECVQDMDHENMFWYRQDPGLGLRLIYFSYDVKMKEKGDIPEGYSVSREKKERFSLILESASTNQTSMYLCASSLAGGTDTQYFGPGTRLTVL.

This sequence joins TRBV24-1 and TRBJ1-2; weak D call: TRBD1 (5 bases). Trimming removed 4 bases at V and 3 bases at J, with 14 bases between. This CDR3 spans 15 amino acids. Germline V gene sequence: CDR1 KGHDR, CDR2 SFDVKD. The CDR3 bases are TGTGCCACCAGTGACCCCGGGGGGGTTGACTATGGCTACACCTTC. Translation: CATSDPGGVDYGYTF.

V gene TRBV18 combines with J gene TRBJ2-5, with a weak D call TRBD2 (5 bases). The V and J ends lost 3 bases and 7 bases respectively, with 24 bases between them. Germline V gene data show CDR1 as KGHSH and CDR2 as LQKENI. This CDR3 comprises 17 residues. The CDR3, as DNA: TGTGCCAGCTCACCGACTACAATTCGTCTTTCCGGCGGGACCCAGTACTTC. Encoded protein: CASSPTTIRLSGGTQYF.

This sequence joins TRBV7-9 and TRBJ1-5; perhaps TRBD1 as D (5 bases). V shed 5 bases and J shed 1 base, with 12 bases lying between them. Germline CDR1 reads SEHNR; CDR2 reads FQNEAQ (reference sequence). There are 15 residues in the CDR3. The CDR3 DNA is TGTGCCAGCAGCCTTGGGACTTTGAGCAATCAGCCCCAGCATTTT. Its protein product is CASSLGTLSNQPQHF.

The chain joins TRBV5-6 to TRBJ2-7; tentatively, D is TRBD1 (5 bases). The CDR3 loop spans 14 amino acids. V lost 0 bases, J lost 7 bases, and 14 bases lay in between. Per germline, CDR1 SGHDT and CDR2 YYEEEE. The CDR3 reads CASSLGRAVGEQYF. In DNA form, the CDR3 reads TGTGCCAGCAGCTTGGGCAGGGCGGTGGGAGAGCAGTACTTC.

The rearrangement links TRBV2 to TRBJ1-1; 7 bases map to TRBD1. Trimming cost V 6 bases and J 7 bases; bases outside gene matches: 8. Germline CDR1 and CDR2: SNHLY and FYNNEI. The CDR3 runs 13 residues. CDR3 sequence reads: CASRDGTAFEAFF. The DNA for the CDR3 is TGTGCCAGCAGGGACGGGACAGCCTTTGAAGCTTTCTTT.

V usage is TRBV6-5 and J usage is TRBJ2-7, with 8 bases fitting TRBD1. The J segment lost 2 bases and the V segment lost 4 bases, leaving 7 bases of the junction unmatched. The CDR3 contains 15 residues. Looked up from germline, CDR1 is MNHEY and CDR2 is SVGAGI. The CDR3 loop reads CASSSETGVPYEQYF. The CDR3 DNA reads as TGTGCCAGCAGTTCGGAGACAGGGGTCCCCTACGAGCAGTACTTC.

This clone was found once. The chain has TRBV7-9 and TRBJ2-4; 7 bases match TRBD1. This CDR3 comprises 13 residues. V trimming: 6 bases; J trimming: 14 bases; junction bases outside the gene matches: 13. Germline loops: CDR1 SEHNR, CDR2 FQNEAQ (reference sequence). This CDR3 is CASSSDRLLSEYF. CDR3 sequence (DNA): TGTGCCAGCAGTTCGGACAGGCTCCTCTCCGAGTACTTC.

The V gene is TRBV30, the J gene TRBJ1-2; TRBD1 might be the D (5 bases). Germline V gives CDR1 GTSNPN, CDR2 SVGIG (reference sequence). The ends were cut back, 0 bases at V and 8 bases at J, with 22 bases in the middle. This CDR3 has 16 residues. This CDR3 is CAWSVGTGREDVGYTF. CDR3 sequence (DNA): TGTGCCTGGAGTGTAGGGACGGGTCGGGAGGACGTGGGCTACACCTTC.

V gene TRBV10-3 combines with J gene TRBJ1-1; 8 nucleotides align to TRBD1. Germline assignment: CDR1 ENHRY and CDR2 SYGVKD. The CDR3 is 15 amino acids. V was pared by 5 bases and J by 4 bases, with 9 bases of the junction left unmatched. CDR3 DNA sequence: TGTGCCATCAGTTTCCTCGGACAGGGTGGCACTGAAGCTTTCTTT. Its protein product is CAISFLGQGGTEAFF.